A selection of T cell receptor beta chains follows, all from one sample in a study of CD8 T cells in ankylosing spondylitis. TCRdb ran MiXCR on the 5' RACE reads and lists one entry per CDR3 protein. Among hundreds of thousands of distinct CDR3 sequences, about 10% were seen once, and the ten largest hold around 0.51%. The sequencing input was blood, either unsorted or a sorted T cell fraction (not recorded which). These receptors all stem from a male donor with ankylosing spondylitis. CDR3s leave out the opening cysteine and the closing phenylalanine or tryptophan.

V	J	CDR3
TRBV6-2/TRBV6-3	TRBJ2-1	ASSYGVSSYNEQF
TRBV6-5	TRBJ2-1	ASSYLPGSGGGEEQF
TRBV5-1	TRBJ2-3	ASSLQGPALDTQY
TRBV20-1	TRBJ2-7	SATPGGSGRYEQY
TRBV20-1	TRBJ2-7	SVPTGITYEQY
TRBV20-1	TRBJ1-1	SARAPVQVNTEAF
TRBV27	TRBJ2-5	ASSRQFQETQY
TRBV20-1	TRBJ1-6	SASQGVRSPLH
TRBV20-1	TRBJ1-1	SARGIGGNTEAF
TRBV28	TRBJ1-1	ASSLPPQGVEAF
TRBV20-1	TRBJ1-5	SATDRAQIANQPQH
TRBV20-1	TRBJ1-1	SARGPGHREAF
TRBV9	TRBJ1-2	ASSVGEEYGYT
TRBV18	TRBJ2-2	ASSSKGPGQGIVTGELF
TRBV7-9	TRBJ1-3	ASSETGRGNTIY
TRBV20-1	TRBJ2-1	SARVSGGRPLNEQF
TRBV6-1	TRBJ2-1	ATTGLVYNEQF
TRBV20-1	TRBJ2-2	SARVGLGRGTGELF
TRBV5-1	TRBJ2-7	ASGSGTPLGEQY
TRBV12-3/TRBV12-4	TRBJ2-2	ASSLRGSLGGELF
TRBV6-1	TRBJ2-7	ASSQNPRYEQY
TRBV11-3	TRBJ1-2	ASSLSLSTGDYGYT
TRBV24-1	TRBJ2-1	ATGDRGYEQF
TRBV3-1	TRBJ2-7	ASSPQVPPYEQY
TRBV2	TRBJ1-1	ASSENRGRTEAF
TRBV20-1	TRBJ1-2	SARGGQGADGYT
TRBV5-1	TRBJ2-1	ASSLEGLAGVNEQF
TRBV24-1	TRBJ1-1	ATSDSTGRAF
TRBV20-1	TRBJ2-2	SARDRLKGFSGELF
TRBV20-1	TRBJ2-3	SLDGRTDTQY
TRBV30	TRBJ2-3	AWNRLVMTDTQY
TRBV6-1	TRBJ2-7	ASRTTRGYEQY
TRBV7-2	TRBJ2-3	ASSPLGKTDTQY
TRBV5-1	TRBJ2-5	ASSLGMRGETQY
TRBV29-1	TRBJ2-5	SAFEGGETQY
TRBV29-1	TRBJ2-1	SAPSEPKGNEQF
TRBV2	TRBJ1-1	ASSESDLGEAF
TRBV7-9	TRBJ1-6	ASSLQGAKSPLH
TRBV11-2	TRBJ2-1	ASSLVEALLYNEQF
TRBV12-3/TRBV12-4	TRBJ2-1	ASSLVGLEQF
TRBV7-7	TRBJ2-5	ASSFVGQETQY
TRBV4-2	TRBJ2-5	ASSQLEETQY
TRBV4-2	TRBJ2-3	ASSPLLGSGASTDTQY
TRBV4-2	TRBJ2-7	ASSQDTTYEQY
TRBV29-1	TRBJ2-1	SVEETGSANEQF
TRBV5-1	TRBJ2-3	ASSLFVTTDTQY
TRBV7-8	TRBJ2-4	ASSPWGGRVGNIQY
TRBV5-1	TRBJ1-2	ASSQEQESHT
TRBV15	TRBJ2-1	ATSRLAAYNEQF
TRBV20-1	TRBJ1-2	SARSAGQYYGYT